Listed below are T cell receptor beta chains from one sample, sequenced in a study of human T cells and chemical hapten exposure. TCRdb re-called the RACE reads through MiXCR, storing one row per CDR3 protein. The sample contains fewer than 500,000 distinct CDR3 sequences, around 5% of which appear only once. The sequencing here drew on whole blood, taken in connection with sensitization to the hapten diphenylcyclopropenone (DPC). These receptors all come from a woman aged 45-59 years with alopecia areata. Some clones in this sample may be carry-over from other donors' samples. The conserved cysteine and the conserved F or W are not part of the CDR3 here. Each record gives: J gene, V gene, CDR3 protein.

J: TRBJ2-6; V: TRBV10-2; CDR3: ASRLGQGASGANVLT
J: TRBJ2-1; V: TRBV24-1; CDR3: ATSDSPGPNNEQF
J: TRBJ2-1; V: TRBV3-1; CDR3: ASSQEIVGTVNNEQF
J: TRBJ2-1; V: TRBV5-6; CDR3: ASSLNRNNEQF
J: TRBJ2-3; V: TRBV5-1; CDR3: ASSPWRGITDTQY
J: TRBJ2-3; V: TRBV7-8; CDR3: ASSRGAGGPADTQY
J: TRBJ2-5; V: TRBV9; CDR3: ASSEAGRQETQY
J: TRBJ2-1; V: TRBV12-3/TRBV12-4; CDR3: ASSPSVTYNEQF
J: TRBJ2-3; V: TRBV7-9; CDR3: ASSQNRSPQDTQY
J: TRBJ1-6; V: TRBV5-5; CDR3: ASSPQGTQDPYNSPLH
J: TRBJ2-3; V: TRBV20-1; CDR3: SASSPDRTY
J: TRBJ1-2; V: TRBV6-1; CDR3: ASSHRRDYGYT
J: TRBJ2-1; V: TRBV3-1; CDR3: ASSMPRLAAYNEQF
J: TRBJ2-7; V: TRBV28; CDR3: ASSSATSGVRYEQY
J: TRBJ1-5; V: TRBV18; CDR3: ASSRDSNSNQPQH
J: TRBJ1-5; V: TRBV24-1; CDR3: ATSAGDSNQPQH
J: TRBJ2-6; V: TRBV9; CDR3: ASSFDVGANVLT
J: TRBJ2-7; V: TRBV29-1; CDR3: SVPGTDSYEQY
J: TRBJ2-3; V: TRBV6-5; CDR3: ASSYSGGAGDTQY
J: TRBJ2-3; V: TRBV11-3; CDR3: ASSQGLGSTDTQY
J: TRBJ1-5; V: TRBV5-5; CDR3: ASRTAGTQNQPQH
J: TRBJ2-4; V: TRBV2; CDR3: ASSDRPSGGASAKNIQY
J: TRBJ2-2; V: TRBV20-1; CDR3: SAARQRNTGELF
J: TRBJ2-3; V: TRBV12-3/TRBV12-4; CDR3: ASSLSGGTDTQY
J: TRBJ1-2; V: TRBV12-3/TRBV12-4; CDR3: ASSSGLLF
J: TRBJ2-3; V: TRBV24-1; CDR3: ATSDLYVGADTQY
J: TRBJ2-1; V: TRBV12-3/TRBV12-4; CDR3: ASSLRLAQNEQF
J: TRBJ2-3; V: TRBV20-1; CDR3: SAPLAGAPDTQY
J: TRBJ2-3; V: TRBV7-9; CDR3: ASSPGGSSDTQY
J: TRBJ1-5; V: TRBV20-1; CDR3: SASGGVSQPQH
J: TRBJ2-4; V: TRBV27; CDR3: ASSLYDKDIQY
J: TRBJ2-4; V: TRBV7-2; CDR3: ASSPLGNIQY
J: TRBJ2-3; V: TRBV12-3/TRBV12-4; CDR3: ASSRPTSGTSTDTQY
J: TRBJ1-1; V: TRBV6-6; CDR3: ASRLDTEAF
J: TRBJ2-7; V: TRBV20-1; CDR3: SARDIGSSYEQY
J: TRBJ1-1; V: TRBV6-5; CDR3: ASSYSGAKPDEAF
J: TRBJ1-1; V: TRBV18; CDR3: ASSPKSGGTGTEAF
J: TRBJ1-1; V: TRBV20-1; CDR3: SAPDRPSMNSEAF
J: TRBJ1-5; V: TRBV7-9; CDR3: ASSLGTVFNQPQH
J: TRBJ1-4; V: TRBV6-4; CDR3: ASRDSGDEKLF
J: TRBJ1-1; V: TRBV21-1; CDR3: ASSTDSDTEAF
J: TRBJ1-5; V: TRBV6-6; CDR3: ASSYIQGPDRGDQPQH
J: TRBJ1-5; V: TRBV12-3/TRBV12-4; CDR3: ASSSRTGGAGSNQPQH
J: TRBJ1-2; V: TRBV27; CDR3: ATRRGAGYT
J: TRBJ1-2; V: TRBV6-1; CDR3: ASSASAPNYGYT
J: TRBJ2-3; V: TRBV7-9; CDR3: ASSVGTSLLDTQY